Listed below are T cell receptor beta chains from one sample, sequenced in a study of T-cell reconstitution after alpha-beta-depleted transplantation in children. Via MiXCR, TCRdb re-called the PCR reads, giving one row per CDR3 protein. The sample holds around 490,000 distinct CDR3 sequences, roughly 11% seen once. The sequencing used PBMCs, mostly from graft donor cells, collected 180 days after TCRalphabeta/CD19-depleted stem cell transplant. The receptor set was obtained from a female patient aged 2 to 10 who had a stem cell transplant for aplastic anemia, so the T cells may come from the graft donor. Each CDR3 is given with its conserved first and last residue. Fields, in order: V gene, J gene, D gene, CDR3 protein. The D gene is left open where the match is weak.

v_call: TRBV28; j_call: TRBJ1-6; d_call: NA; cdr3_aa: CASSYDPAAYNSPLHF
v_call: TRBV4-1; j_call: TRBJ2-3; d_call: NA; cdr3_aa: CASSPTHIADTQYF
v_call: TRBV20-1; j_call: TRBJ1-2; d_call: NA; cdr3_aa: CSARQGIYGYTF
v_call: TRBV2; j_call: TRBJ2-5; d_call: NA; cdr3_aa: CASSEGEITQYF
v_call: TRBV9; j_call: TRBJ2-1; d_call: TRBD2; cdr3_aa: CASSVAGRGYNEQFF
v_call: TRBV27; j_call: TRBJ2-1; d_call: NA; cdr3_aa: CASSPGAPGSDEQFF
v_call: TRBV29-1; j_call: TRBJ1-4; d_call: NA; cdr3_aa: CSVVANEKLFF
v_call: TRBV12-3/TRBV12-4; j_call: TRBJ2-4; d_call: NA; cdr3_aa: CASSFGLLAKNIQYF
v_call: TRBV7-2; j_call: TRBJ2-1; d_call: NA; cdr3_aa: CASSPSSSPYNEQFF
v_call: TRBV5-1; j_call: TRBJ2-5; d_call: NA; cdr3_aa: CASSLESGQETQYF
v_call: TRBV6-1; j_call: TRBJ1-5; d_call: NA; cdr3_aa: CASSTRTHGQPQHF
v_call: TRBV6-1; j_call: TRBJ1-2; d_call: NA; cdr3_aa: CASISSTGPSGDLGGYTF
v_call: TRBV7-2; j_call: TRBJ2-1; d_call: TRBD2; cdr3_aa: CASRVREGLPFF
v_call: TRBV20-1; j_call: TRBJ2-3; d_call: NA; cdr3_aa: CSAPLASTDTQYF
v_call: TRBV30; j_call: TRBJ1-3; d_call: NA; cdr3_aa: CAIERSGNTIYF
v_call: TRBV4-3; j_call: TRBJ2-7; d_call: NA; cdr3_aa: CASSQAYTRGPYEQYF
v_call: TRBV7-6; j_call: TRBJ2-1; d_call: TRBD2; cdr3_aa: CASSSTTQLAGGQNEQFF
v_call: TRBV4-3; j_call: TRBJ2-1; d_call: NA; cdr3_aa: CASSQERPETSYNEQFF
v_call: TRBV29-1; j_call: TRBJ2-1; d_call: NA; cdr3_aa: CSVDEDAVGSNEQFF
v_call: TRBV18; j_call: TRBJ2-7; d_call: NA; cdr3_aa: CASSPVSLDRGEQYF
v_call: TRBV5-6; j_call: TRBJ1-1; d_call: NA; cdr3_aa: CASTLPEGVPTEAFF
v_call: TRBV24-1; j_call: TRBJ2-1; d_call: NA; cdr3_aa: CATSDSDPYNEQFF
v_call: TRBV3-1; j_call: TRBJ1-2; d_call: NA; cdr3_aa: CASSQASGAGGYTF
v_call: TRBV18; j_call: TRBJ1-2; d_call: TRBD1; cdr3_aa: CASSRQGAVGYTF
v_call: TRBV18; j_call: TRBJ2-3; d_call: NA; cdr3_aa: CASSPPGVRTDTQYF
v_call: TRBV9; j_call: TRBJ2-7; d_call: TRBD1; cdr3_aa: CASSARDRGPYEQYF
v_call: TRBV6-2/TRBV6-3; j_call: TRBJ2-1; d_call: NA; cdr3_aa: CASSWALTGYNEQFF
v_call: TRBV20-1; j_call: TRBJ2-1; d_call: TRBD2; cdr3_aa: CSAVEGTSIYEQFF
v_call: TRBV20-1; j_call: TRBJ2-3; d_call: TRBD2; cdr3_aa: CSAPAGAADTQYF
v_call: TRBV28; j_call: TRBJ2-7; d_call: NA; cdr3_aa: CASIGKLGRKPYEQYF
v_call: TRBV7-7; j_call: TRBJ2-7; d_call: NA; cdr3_aa: CAAAVRFGFYEQYF
v_call: TRBV6-6; j_call: TRBJ2-7; d_call: NA; cdr3_aa: CASSYYANEQYF
v_call: TRBV24-1; j_call: TRBJ2-1; d_call: TRBD1; cdr3_aa: CATSDPRGQRRHEQFF
v_call: TRBV10-3; j_call: TRBJ2-7; d_call: TRBD1; cdr3_aa: CAIRRDSGSEQYF
v_call: TRBV4-3; j_call: TRBJ1-5; d_call: NA; cdr3_aa: CASSQDYNQPQHF
v_call: TRBV7-2; j_call: TRBJ2-5; d_call: NA; cdr3_aa: CASSEGSGYLGAQYF
v_call: TRBV24-1; j_call: TRBJ2-1; d_call: TRBD2; cdr3_aa: CATSDPSGSRRDEQFF
v_call: TRBV20-1; j_call: TRBJ1-5; d_call: NA; cdr3_aa: CSANIPAGQPQHF
v_call: TRBV5-1; j_call: TRBJ2-7; d_call: TRBD1; cdr3_aa: CASSLRTGDYEQYF
v_call: TRBV28; j_call: TRBJ1-5; d_call: NA; cdr3_aa: CASSSTGRRPNQPQHF
v_call: TRBV7-8; j_call: TRBJ1-2; d_call: NA; cdr3_aa: CASSFQGPSGYTF
v_call: TRBV20-1; j_call: TRBJ2-1; d_call: NA; cdr3_aa: CSARSLRDPPYNEQFF
v_call: TRBV9; j_call: TRBJ2-3; d_call: NA; cdr3_aa: CASSVVGVGDTQYF